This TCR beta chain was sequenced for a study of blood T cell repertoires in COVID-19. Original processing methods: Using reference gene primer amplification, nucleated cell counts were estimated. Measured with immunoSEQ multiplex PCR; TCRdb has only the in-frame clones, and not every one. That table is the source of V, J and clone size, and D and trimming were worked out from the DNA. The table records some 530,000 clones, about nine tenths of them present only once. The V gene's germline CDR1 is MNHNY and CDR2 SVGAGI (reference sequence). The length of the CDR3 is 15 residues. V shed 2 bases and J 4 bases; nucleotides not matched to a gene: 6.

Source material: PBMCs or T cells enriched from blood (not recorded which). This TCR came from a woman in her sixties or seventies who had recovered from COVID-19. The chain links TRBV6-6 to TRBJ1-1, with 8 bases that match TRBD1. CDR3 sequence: CASSYGPGGPTEAFF. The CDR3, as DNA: TGTGCCAGCAGTTACGGCCCAGGGGGCCCCACTGAAGCTTTCTTT.